The 15 T cell receptor beta chains in this list originate from one sample, sequenced in a study of human T cells and chemical hapten exposure. TCRdb fed the RACE reads into MiXCR, producing one record per CDR3 protein. The sample has some 120,000 distinct CDR3 sequences, 8.5% to 9.5% seen once. Documented time point: healthy volunteer bleed at 2 weeks. The template was total RNA from unfractionated whole blood. Sample: whole blood. Receptors were obtained from a male donor in good health. Some clones in this sample may be carry-over from other donors' samples.

This clonotype was seen more than once but under ten times. CDR3 region: CASSPERKGLAGDQFF. Here the CDR3 DNA reads TGCGCCAGCAGCCCTGAGCGAAAGGGACTAGCGGGAGACCAGTTCTTC. The chain recombines TRBV5-1 with TRBJ2-1; 14 positions match TRBD2. In germline, CDR1 is SGHRS, CDR2 YFSETQ. The V gene end was trimmed by 4 bases and the J gene end by 13 bases; junction bases not matched to a gene: 13. The CDR3 is 16 residues long.

This clonotype showed up many times. CDR3 amino acids: CASSSVEGGSYNEQFF. CDR3 bases: TGTGCCAGCAGCTCGGTGGAGGGAGGGTCCTACAATGAGCAGTTCTTC. The genes are TRBV11-2 and TRBJ2-1, with 7 positions matching TRBD2. This CDR3 comprises 16 residues. CDR1 is SGHAT and CDR2 is FQNNGV in the germline V gene. V shed 4 bases and J 1 base; nucleotides not matched to a gene: 7.

The V gene is TRBV6-5, the J gene TRBJ2-6; no clear D gene. V lost 8 bases to trimming and J lost 0 bases, with 14 bases between them. Germline V gene lookup returns CDR1 MNHEY and CDR2 SVGAGI. The CDR3 extends over 16 amino acids. CDR3 residues: CASSKPGSSGANVLTF. CDR3 DNA: TGTGCCAGCTCAAAGCCAGGAAGCTCTGGGGCCAACGTCCTGACTTTC.

This clonotype was observed many times. This sequence joins TRBV12-3 or TRBV12-4 and TRBJ1-6; D is perhaps TRBD1 (5 bases). The V gene lost 7 bases and the J gene lost 9 bases, with 16 bases spanning the gap. The CDR3 spans 14 residues. CDR3 DNA: TGTGCCAGCACAATAACGGGGGGTACTTCACCCCTCCACTTT. This sequence encodes CASTITGGTSPLHF.

Worth noting for this clonotype: This may come from a read error, since a much larger clone is one base off. The chain carries TRBV10-3 and TRBJ2-3; TRBD2 might be the D (5 bases). The CDR3 extends over 14 amino acids. Germline V gene sequence: CDR1 ENHRY, CDR2 SYGVKD. The ends were cut back, 4 bases at V and 2 bases at J, with 10 bases in the middle. The CDR3 DNA reads as TGTGCCATCAGTGGGAACGGGATCACAGATACGCAGTATTTT. This codes for CAISGNGITDTQYF.

V gene TRBV7-9 combines with J gene TRBJ1-1; D gene uncertain. Per the germline V gene, CDR1 is SEHNR and CDR2 is FQNEAQ (reference sequence). The CDR3 consists of 15 residues. The ends were cut back, 1 base at V and 0 bases at J, with 9 bases in the middle. This CDR3 is CASSLGSDLNTEAFF. The CDR3 coding sequence is TGTGCCAGCAGCTTAGGGTCTGATCTGAACACTGAAGCTTTCTTT. Supplemented by reference TRBV7-9 and TRBJ1-1, the full variable domain reads DTGVSQNPRHKITKRGQNVTFRCDPISEHNRLYWYRQTLGQGPEFLTYFQNEAQLEKSRLLSDRFSAERPKGSFSTLEIQRTEQGDSAMYLCASSLGSDLNTEAFFGQGTRLTVV.

J is TRBJ2-1 and V is TRBV29-1, with TRBD2 matching 8 bases. Trimming cost V 8 bases and J 3 bases; bases outside gene matches: 18. The CDR3 runs to 17 residues. The V gene's germline CDR1 is SQVTM and CDR2 ANQGSEA. The CDR3 spells CSPGGGMSGSHYNEQFF. The CDR3 DNA reads as TGCAGCCCCGGAGGGGGGATGAGCGGGAGCCACTACAATGAGCAGTTCTTC.

The chain joins TRBV20-1 to TRBJ2-5, with 7 bases that match TRBD1. V gave up 4 bases and J gave up 4 bases; unmatched junction bases: 15. The germline CDR1 and CDR2 sequences are DFQATT and SNEGSKA (reference sequence). The length of the CDR3 is 16 residues. CDR3 in amino acids: CSANYHPTGVGETQYF. CDR3 DNA sequence: TGCAGTGCTAACTATCACCCTACAGGGGTGGGAGAGACCCAGTACTTC.

This clonotype has a handful of counts. The chain joins TRBV29-1 to TRBJ2-3; no firm D call. CDR3 length: 15 residues. Trimming took off 1 base at V and 0 bases at J, with 11 bases between the two ends. Germline CDR1 reads SQVTM; CDR2 reads ANQGSEA. CDR3 amino acids: CSVEGSGDSTDTQYF. The DNA for the CDR3 is TGCAGCGTTGAAGGGAGTGGGGATAGCACAGATACGCAGTATTTT.

This chain joins TRBV11-1 and TRBJ1-1; D remains ambiguous. CDR1 is SGHAT and CDR2 is FQDESV in the germline V gene (reference sequence). V shed 1 base and J shed 8 bases, with 11 bases lying between them. The CDR3 loop spans 13 amino acids. CDR3 sequence reads: CASSLDQAAEAFF. DNA for the CDR3: TGTGCCAGCAGCTTAGATCAGGCCGCCGAAGCTTTCTTT.

This chain connects TRBV4-2 to TRBJ1-2, with D unclear. The germline V gene has CDR1 LGHNA and CDR2 YNFKEQ. The CDR3 sequence is 13 residues long. The V and J ends lost 1 base and 4 bases respectively, with 7 bases between them. The CDR3 reads CASSQGTVYGYTF. The CDR3 bases are TGTGCCAGCAGCCAAGGTACCGTCTATGGCTACACCTTC.

This chain uses TRBV28 with TRBJ1-3; perhaps TRBD1 as D (5 bases). V was trimmed by 3 bases and J by 8 bases, leaving 5 bases between them. Per the germline V gene, CDR1 is MDHEN and CDR2 is SYDVKM. This CDR3 spans 11 amino acids. CDR3 residues: CASSLGDTIYF. CDR3 bases: TGTGCCAGCAGTTTGGGGGACACCATATATTTT.

This clonotype was observed a handful of times. The chain combines TRBV12-3 or TRBV12-4 with TRBJ2-1; D remains ambiguous. V lost 2 bases and J lost 7, with 9 bases in between. The CDR3 has 13 amino acids. In nucleotides, the CDR3 is TGTGCCAGCAGTTTAACGGACGGGAATGAGCAGTTCTTC. Encoded protein: CASSLTDGNEQFF.

The rearrangement joins TRBV18 to TRBJ1-1; D is undetermined. The CDR3 spans 13 residues. Germline loops: CDR1 KGHSH, CDR2 LQKENI. The germline V and J ends were trimmed by 3 bases and 11 bases, with 16 bases remaining between them. CDR3 sequence: CASSPRKGSRAFF. The CDR3 DNA reads as TGTGCCAGCTCACCTAGGAAGGGATCGCGGGCTTTCTTT.

This clonotype was seen repeatedly, ten times or more. V usage is TRBV7-9 and J usage is TRBJ2-2; TRBD1 matches at 10 bases. CDR3 length: 15 residues. Germline CDR1 reads SEHNR; CDR2 reads FQNEAQ (reference sequence). Trimming at V came to 5 bases and at J to 5 bases, leaving 5 bases not matched to a gene. The CDR3 sequence: CASSRQGARTGELFF. In DNA, the CDR3 is TGTGCCAGCAGCCGACAGGGGGCGCGGACCGGGGAGCTGTTTTTT.